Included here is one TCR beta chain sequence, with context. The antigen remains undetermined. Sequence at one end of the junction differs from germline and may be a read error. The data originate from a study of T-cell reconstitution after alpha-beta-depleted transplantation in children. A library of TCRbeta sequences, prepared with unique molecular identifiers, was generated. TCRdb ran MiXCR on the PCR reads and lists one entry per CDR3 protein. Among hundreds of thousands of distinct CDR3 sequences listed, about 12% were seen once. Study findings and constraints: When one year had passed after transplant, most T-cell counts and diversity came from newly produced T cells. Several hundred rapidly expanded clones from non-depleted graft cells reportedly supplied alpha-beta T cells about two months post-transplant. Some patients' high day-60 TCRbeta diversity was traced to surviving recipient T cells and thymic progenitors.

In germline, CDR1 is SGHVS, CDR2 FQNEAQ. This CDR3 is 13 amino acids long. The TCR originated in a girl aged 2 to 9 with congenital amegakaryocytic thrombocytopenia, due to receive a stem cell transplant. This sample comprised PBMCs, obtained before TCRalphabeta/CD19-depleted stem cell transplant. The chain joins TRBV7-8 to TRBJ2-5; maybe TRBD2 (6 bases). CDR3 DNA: TGTGCCAGCAGCCGCAGACTAGGGGAGATCCAGTACTTC. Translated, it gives CASSRRLGEIQYF.